This record looks at one TCR beta chain sequence and its context. The data were produced by immunoSEQ multiplex PCR, yet TCRdb's version contains in-frame clones alone and is incomplete. Of 100,000 or so clones in the sample, about 86% were seen once. This CDR3 has 12 amino acids. Germline V CDR1 and CDR2: SEHNR, FQNEAQ (reference sequence). Trimming left V 3 bases short and J 5 bases short, with 5 bases between. The sample originates from a study of blood T cell repertoires in COVID-19. Those enrolled, adults aged roughly 18 to 89 years, came from about two dozen US areas. J is TRBJ1-5 and V is TRBV7-9; D remains unclear. The sequence derives from a woman aged 45 to 65 who had recovered from COVID-19. Sequenced input: PBMCs or T cells enriched from blood (not recorded which). CDR3 sequence reads: CASSFSYQPQHF. The CDR3 DNA is TGTGCCAGCAGCTTTTCCTATCAGCCCCAGCATTTT.